This record covers a single T cell receptor (beta chain). This specimen comes from a study of blood T cell repertoires in COVID-19. Per germline, CDR1 SGHVS and CDR2 FNYEAQ. V lost 1 base to trimming and J lost 1 base, with 7 bases between them. The CDR3 spans 14 residues. Some clones are missing from TCRdb's copy, which holds only in-frame ones; the method was immunoSEQ multiplex PCR. The sample lists around 250,000 clones; 88% were seen once. The source material was peripheral blood. The rearrangement links TRBV7-6 to TRBJ1-2, with no clear D. This sequence was found in a woman aged 70-85 years with COVID-19, enrolled during active disease. This CDR3 is CASSLDPNNYGYTF. CDR3 nucleotide sequence: TGTGCCAGCAGCTTAGATCCCAATAACTATGGCTACACCTTC. The variable domain in full, with the rest retrieved from reference TRBV7-6 and TRBJ1-2, is GAGVSQSPRYKVTKRGQDVALRCDPISGHVSLYWYRQALGQGPEFLTYFNYEAQQDKSGLPNDRFSAERPEGSISTLTIQRTEQRDSAMYRCASSLDPNNYGYTFGSGTRLTVV.